The entry below gives a single T cell receptor beta chain sequence along with its context. The antigen remains unidentified. After removal of 4 bases from V and 10 bases from J, the junction contained 9 bases not matched to a gene. The CDR3 sequence is 14 residues long. Per germline, CDR1 SQVTM and CDR2 ANQGSEA. This sample was included in a study of cytomegalovirus exposure and HLA in healthy donors. Turning to the study itself: Earlier work reported 90 million to 120 million unique TCR beta sequences from 150 million to 200 million T cells.

Study observations and caveats: Specificity for CMV antigens was confirmed in vitro for a few of the CMV-associated chains. When a later analysis compared HLA-associated TCR beta chains with equally common others, the HLA-associated chains turned out to be more clonally expanded and to have lower generation probabilities.

It was with 60 Vbeta and 13 Jbeta primers that the PCR ran. This table comes from immunoSEQ multiplex PCR, and its TCRdb copy is limited to in-frame clones, with some not included. This table holds fewer than 120,000 clones, approximately 86% found once. Sequencing was done on a sample of PBMCs. The source of this sequence is a man aged 35 to 55 in good health and CMV-seronegative. The V and J genes are TRBV29-1 and TRBJ2-1; TRBD2 matches at 11 bases. The CDR3 is CSVGVSGGAWEQFF. The CDR3 coding sequence is TGCAGCGTTGGGGTTAGCGGGGGGGCATGGGAGCAGTTCTTC.